Detailed here is one T cell receptor beta chain. Other DNA variants within this sample encode the same CDR3. This sample stems from a study of cytomegalovirus exposure and HLA in healthy donors. PCR used 60 Vbeta primers and 13 Jbeta primers. Sequencing was performed with immunoSEQ multiplex PCR; in TCRdb, only in-frame clones are kept and a portion is missing. Among 150,000 to 200,000 clones listed, approximately 86% were seen once. The CDR3 sequence is 15 residues long. The V gene end was trimmed by 0 bases and the J gene end by 2 bases; junction bases not matched to a gene: 3. CDR1 is SGHNT, CDR2 YYREEE, per germline (reference sequence).

The sample taken for sequencing was PBMCs. The chain combines TRBV5-4 with TRBJ2-3; TRBD2 agrees at 7 bases. The sequence came from a boy aged 2-9 years in good health and CMV-seronegative. The DNA for the CDR3 is TGTGCCAGCAGCTTGGTCCTAGCGGACACAGATACGCAGTATTTT. Its translation: CASSLVLADTDTQYF.